The clone carrying this T cell receptor (beta chain) has just one count. This entry comes from a study of shared T cell receptors in the human thymus. The V gene's germline CDR1 is MNHEY and CDR2 SMNVEV (reference sequence). With 5 bases removed from V and 0 bases from J, the gap between germline ends came to 14 bases. The CDR3 extends over 16 amino acids. Repertoires were generated with immunoSEQ multiplex PCR, while TCRdb's copy carries only in-frame clones and drops some. The data hold more than 550,000 clones, with about 87% observed a single time. These data also featured in a second study, about human thymus T cells. That paper adds: The people who donated were healthy Finnish babies having corrective surgery for congenital heart defects. Thymus tissue was removed during corrective cardiac surgery. Among unrelated individuals, related research reported thymic repertoires that overlapped highly.

The chain has TRBV27 and TRBJ1-5; D is ambiguous. The sample taken for sequencing was thymocytes. This receptor was obtained from a boy under two years old with a congenital heart defect. The CDR3 loop reads CASSPQEGNSNQPQHF. The CDR3 coding sequence is TGTGCCAGCAGTCCCCAGGAGGGAAATAGCAATCAGCCCCAGCATTTT.